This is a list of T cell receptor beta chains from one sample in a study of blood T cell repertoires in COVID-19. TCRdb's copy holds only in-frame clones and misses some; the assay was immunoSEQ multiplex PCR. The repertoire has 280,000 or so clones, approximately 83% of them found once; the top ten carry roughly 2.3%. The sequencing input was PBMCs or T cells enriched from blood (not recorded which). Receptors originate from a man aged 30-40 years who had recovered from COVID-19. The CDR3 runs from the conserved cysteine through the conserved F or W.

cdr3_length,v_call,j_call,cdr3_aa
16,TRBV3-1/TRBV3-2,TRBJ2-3,CASSQVLGGSTDTQYF
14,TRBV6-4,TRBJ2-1,CASSEGLDSNEQFF
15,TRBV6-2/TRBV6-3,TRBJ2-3,CASSYSGRDTDTQYF
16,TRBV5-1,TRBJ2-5,CASSLPAGGIQETQYF
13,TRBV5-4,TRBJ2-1,CASSLAGGGQVLF
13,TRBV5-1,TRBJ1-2,CASSSTQGNGYTF
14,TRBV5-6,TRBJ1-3,CASSLGGSGNTIYF
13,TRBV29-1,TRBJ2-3,CSVEIGGTDTQYF
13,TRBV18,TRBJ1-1,CASSRIYDTEAFF
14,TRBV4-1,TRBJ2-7,CASSLQGQANEQYF
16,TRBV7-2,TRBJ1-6,CASSLGRREEKSPLHF
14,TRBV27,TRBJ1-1,CASREYRGDTEAFF
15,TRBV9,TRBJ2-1,CASSVSGGSYNEQFF
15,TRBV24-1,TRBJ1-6,CATSDLDREESPLHF
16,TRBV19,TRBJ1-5,CASSIEPGVGNQPQHF
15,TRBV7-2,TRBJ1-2,CASSSPERGNYGYTF
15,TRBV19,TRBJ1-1,CASIDIRDRATEAFF
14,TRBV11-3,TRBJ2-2,CASSPGGNTGELFF
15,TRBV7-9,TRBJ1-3,CASSLAGRSGNTIYF
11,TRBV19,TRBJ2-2,CASAGAGELFF
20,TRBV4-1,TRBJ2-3,CASSPHPRQRRYRNTDTQYF
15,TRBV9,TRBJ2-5,CASSTSGGEAGTQYF
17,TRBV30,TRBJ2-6,CAWRRGLVNSGANVLTF
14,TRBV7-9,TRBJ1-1,CASSSRTGNTEAFF
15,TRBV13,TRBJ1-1,CASSGSGGGNTEAFF
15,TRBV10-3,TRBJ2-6,CATRDRDSGANVLTF
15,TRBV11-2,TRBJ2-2,CASSPLSANTGELFF
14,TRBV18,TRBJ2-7,CASSGGFTGYEQYF
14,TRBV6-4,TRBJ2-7,CASSDSGGSYEQYF
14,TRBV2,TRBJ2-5,CASSEDGLGKTQYF
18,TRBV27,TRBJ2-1,CASSSTGTGGPSYNEQFF
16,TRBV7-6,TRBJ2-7,CASSPLAAADTYEQYF
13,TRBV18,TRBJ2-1,CASSPRTDNEQFF
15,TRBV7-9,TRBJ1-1,CASSPWGGQNTEAFF
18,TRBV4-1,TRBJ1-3,CASSHPSDARLTGNTIYF
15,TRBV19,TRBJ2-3,CASRPGQGWTDTQYF
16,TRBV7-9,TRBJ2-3,CASSLLRDHPLGGQYF
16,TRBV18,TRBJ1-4,CASSPSMTGGGEKLFF
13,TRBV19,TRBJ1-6,CASSIPGSSPLHF
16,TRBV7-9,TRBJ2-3,CASSRPQLVSTDTQYF
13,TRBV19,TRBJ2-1,CASMSGGINEQFF
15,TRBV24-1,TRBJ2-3,CATSDMDSRTDTQYF
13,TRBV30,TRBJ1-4,CAWSVILNEKLFF
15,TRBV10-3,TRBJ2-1,CAIEASGGKYNEQFF
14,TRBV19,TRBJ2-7,CASSPGQATYEQYF
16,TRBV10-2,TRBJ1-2,CASSLTLGQALYGYTF
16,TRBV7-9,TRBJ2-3,CASSLTLAGSTDTQYF
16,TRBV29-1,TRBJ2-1,CSVVLAGGSSYNEQFF
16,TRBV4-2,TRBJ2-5,CASSQGLAGGQETQYF
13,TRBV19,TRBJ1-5,CASTRQGSQPQHF
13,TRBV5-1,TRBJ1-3,CASSPGYGNTIYF
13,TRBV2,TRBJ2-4,CASSDIAKNIQYF
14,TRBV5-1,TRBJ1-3,CASSPGDSGNTIYF
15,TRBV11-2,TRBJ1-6,CASSTRQGANSPLHF
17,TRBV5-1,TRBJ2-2,CASSLPPSGGNTGELFF
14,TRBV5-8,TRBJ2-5,CASSALVSRRTQYF
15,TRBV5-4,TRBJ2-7,CASSSGGGAVYEQYF
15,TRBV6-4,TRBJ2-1,CASSEMGTGGNEQFF
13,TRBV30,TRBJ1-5,CAWSLQGSQPQHF
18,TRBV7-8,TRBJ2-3,CASSFLASGGLRTDTQYF